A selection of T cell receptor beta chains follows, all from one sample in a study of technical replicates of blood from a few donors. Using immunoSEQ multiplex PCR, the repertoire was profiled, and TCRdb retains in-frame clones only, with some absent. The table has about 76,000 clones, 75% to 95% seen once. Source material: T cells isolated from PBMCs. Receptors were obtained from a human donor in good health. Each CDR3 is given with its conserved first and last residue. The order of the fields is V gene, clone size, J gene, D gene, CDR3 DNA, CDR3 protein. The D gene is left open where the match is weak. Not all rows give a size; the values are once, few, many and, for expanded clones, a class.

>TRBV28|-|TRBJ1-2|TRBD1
TGTGCCAGCTTCTCCAGGACAGGGGGTTATGGCTACACCTTC
CASFSRTGGYGYTF
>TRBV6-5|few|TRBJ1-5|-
TGTGCCAGCAGTTACAGGGACTCCCAGCCCCAGCATTTT
CASSYRDSQPQHF
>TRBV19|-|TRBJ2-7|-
TGTGCCAGTAGTATCCAGACGGGAACCTACGAGCAGTACTTC
CASSIQTGTYEQYF
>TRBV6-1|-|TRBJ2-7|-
TGTGCCAGCAGTATCGACCGCTCGAGGAACTACGAGCAGTACTTC
CASSIDRSRNYEQYF
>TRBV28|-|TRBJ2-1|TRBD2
TGTGCCAGCAGTTTCGGCGGGAGGGCCTACAATGAGCAGTTCTTC
CASSFGGRAYNEQFF
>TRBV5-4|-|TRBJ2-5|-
TGTGCCAGCAGCCTGGAACGGGGGGCTTTACAAGAGACCCAGTACTTC
CASSLERGALQETQYF
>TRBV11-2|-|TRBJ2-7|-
TGTGCCAGCAGCTCTCAGGGGTACGAGCAGTACTTC
CASSSQGYEQYF
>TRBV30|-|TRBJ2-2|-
TGTGCCGGCCCGTACAGGGAGATCGCCGGGGAGCTGTTTTTT
CAGPYREIAGELFF
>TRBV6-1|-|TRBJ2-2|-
TGTGCCAGCAGTGATCCCGCAGGCACGAACACCGGGGAGCTGTTTTTT
CASSDPAGTNTGELFF
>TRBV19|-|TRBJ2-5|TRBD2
TGTGCCGCAAAACGGACTAGCGGCGCCCAAGAGACCCAGTACTTC
CAAKRTSGAQETQYF
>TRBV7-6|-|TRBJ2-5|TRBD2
TGTGCCAGCAGCTTACTTGGCGGGGGTGGGGAGACCCAGTACTTC
CASSLLGGGGETQYF
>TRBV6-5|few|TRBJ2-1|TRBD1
TGTGCCAGCAGGACAGGGGGTTCCTACAATGAGCAGTTCTTC
CASRTGGSYNEQFF
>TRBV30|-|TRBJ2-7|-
TGTGCCTGGAGTGCAAAAGAGGCTAGTCGGCCCCCGTACTTC
CAWSAKEASRPPYF
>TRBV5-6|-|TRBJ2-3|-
TGTGCCAGCAGCCCGACAGGCCGGGATACGCAGTATTTT
CASSPTGRDTQYF
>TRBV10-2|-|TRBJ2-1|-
TGCGCCAGCATGGTAGGGAGCCATGAGCAGTTCTTC
CASMVGSHEQFF
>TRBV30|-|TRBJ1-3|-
TGTGCCTGGACTCTCGGGAGCCCTGGAAACACCATATATTTT
CAWTLGSPGNTIYF
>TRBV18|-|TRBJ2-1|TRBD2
TGTGCCAGCTCAAGAAATGATCTAGCGGGAGGTTACAATGAGCAGTTCTTC
CASSRNDLAGGYNEQFF
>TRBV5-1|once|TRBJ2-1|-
TGCGCCAGCAGCTTGTTTGCGGGACCAGGGTACAATGAGCAGTTCTTC
CASSLFAGPGYNEQFF
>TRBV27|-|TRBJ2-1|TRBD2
TGTGCCAGCAGTCTTCTCCTAGCGGGCGATGAGCAGTTCTTC
CASSLLLAGDEQFF
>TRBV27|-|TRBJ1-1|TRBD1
TGTGCCAGCGGAACAGGGGGCCTCTTACCTGAAGCTTTCTTT
CASGTGGLLPEAFF
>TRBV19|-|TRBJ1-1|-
TGTGCCAGTACCAGGGGAGCATTTGAAGCTTTCTTT
CASTRGAFEAFF
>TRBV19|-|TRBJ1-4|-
TGTGCCAGTAGTATAGTCCCGGTACAAAAACTGTTTTTT
CASSIVPVQKLFF
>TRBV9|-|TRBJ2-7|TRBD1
TGTGCCAGCAGCGGGACAGGGGGCTACGAGCAGTACTTC
CASSGTGGYEQYF
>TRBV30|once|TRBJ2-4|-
TGTGCTTGGAGTGTTGAACTGGCCAAAAACATTCAGTACTTC
CAWSVELAKNIQYF
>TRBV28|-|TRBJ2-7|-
TGTGCCAGCAGTTTCGTATCCTACGAGCAGTACTTC
CASSFVSYEQYF
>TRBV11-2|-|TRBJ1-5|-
TGTGCCAGCAGCTCAGGTCAGCTCTATAGCAATCAGCCCCAGCATTTT
CASSSGQLYSNQPQHF
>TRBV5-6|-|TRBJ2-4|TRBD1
TGTGCCAGCAGCTTTACAGGGGGCCCCATTCAGTACTTC
CASSFTGGPIQYF
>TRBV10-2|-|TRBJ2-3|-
TGCGCCAGCAGTGTACCCCTACTAGCCGGAGATACGCAGTATTTT
CASSVPLLAGDTQYF
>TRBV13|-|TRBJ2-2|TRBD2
TGTGCCAGCAGCTTACGACTAGCGGGCTCGAACACCGGGGAGCTGTTTTTT
CASSLRLAGSNTGELFF
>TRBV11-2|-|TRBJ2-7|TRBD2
TGTGCCAGCAGGCGTCCCGGGACTAGCGGGGGGGACTCCTACGAGCAGTACTTC
CASRRPGTSGGDSYEQYF
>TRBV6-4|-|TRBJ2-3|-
TGTGCCAGCAGTGCCGTTGAGGCGGGTACGCAGTATTTT
CASSAVEAGTQYF
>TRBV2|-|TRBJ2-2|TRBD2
TGTGCCAGCAGTGAATGGGTTGGACTAGCGGGGATGAACACCGGGGAGCTGTTTTTT
CASSEWVGLAGMNTGELFF
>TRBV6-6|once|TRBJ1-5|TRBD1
TGTGCCAGCAAGGACGGACAGGGGCAGCCCCAGCATTTT
CASKDGQGQPQHF
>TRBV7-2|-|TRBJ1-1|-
TGTGCCAGCAGCTTAACCTCGGTGGACACTGAAGCTTTCTTT
CASSLTSVDTEAFF
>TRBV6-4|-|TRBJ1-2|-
TGTGCCAGCAGTGCCTCGGGGGGGATCGGCTACACCTTC
CASSASGGIGYTF
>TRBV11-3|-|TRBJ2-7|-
TGTGCCAGCAGCTTAGATTTGGCGGAAAATATCTCCTACGAGCAGTACTTC
CASSLDLAENISYEQYF
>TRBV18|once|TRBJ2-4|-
TGTGCCAGCTCACCAGGGGCCCTAGCCAAAAACATTCAGTACTTC
CASSPGALAKNIQYF
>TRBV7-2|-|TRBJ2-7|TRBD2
TGTGCCAGCAGCTTCGCTAGCGGACTCACCTACGAGCAGTACTTC
CASSFASGLTYEQYF
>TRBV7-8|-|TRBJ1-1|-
TGTGCCAGCAGCACCACGGGGAGGGCCGCTGAAGCTTTCTTT
CASSTTGRAAEAFF
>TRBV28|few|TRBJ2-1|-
TGTGCCAGCAGTTTCGGCGGGGAAGGGAATGAGCAGTTCTTC
CASSFGGEGNEQFF
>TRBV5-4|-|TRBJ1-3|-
TGTGCCAGCAGCAAATTGACAGCGAATGGAAACACCATATATTTT
CASSKLTANGNTIYF
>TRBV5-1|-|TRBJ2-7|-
TGCGCCAGCAGCTTGTTCAGGTCCACCTACGAGCAGTACTTC
CASSLFRSTYEQYF
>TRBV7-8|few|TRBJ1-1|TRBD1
TGTGCCAGCAGCTTGGGCCGGACAGGACGCGACACTGAAGCTTTCTTT
CASSLGRTGRDTEAFF
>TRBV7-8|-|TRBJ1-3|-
TGTGCCAGCAGCTTGACAGGCGCAGCTGGAAACACCATATATTTT
CASSLTGAAGNTIYF
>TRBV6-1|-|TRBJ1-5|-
TGTGCCAGCAGTGTGTCAGGGCCCCTAAGCAATCAGCCCCAGCATTTT
CASSVSGPLSNQPQHF
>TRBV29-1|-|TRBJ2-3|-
TGCAGCGTTGAGACGTCAGGGGCAGATACGCAGTATTTT
CSVETSGADTQYF
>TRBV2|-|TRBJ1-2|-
TGTGCCAGCAGTGAACGGGATCCCTATGGCTACACCTTC
CASSERDPYGYTF
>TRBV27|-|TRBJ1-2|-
TGTGCCAGCAGTTTACAGGGGCGCGGCTACACCTTC
CASSLQGRGYTF
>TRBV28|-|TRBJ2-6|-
TGTGCCAGCAGTTATCGGGGTCTCTCCGCTGGGGCCAACGTCCTGACTTTC
CASSYRGLSAGANVLTF
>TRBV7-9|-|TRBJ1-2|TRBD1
TGTGCCAGCAGCTTAGGGACAGGCCTGGGCTACACCTTC
CASSLGTGLGYTF
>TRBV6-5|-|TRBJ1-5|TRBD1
TGTGCCAGCAGCCCAAGGCCCCAGGGGGTTCAGCCCCAGCATTTT
CASSPRPQGVQPQHF
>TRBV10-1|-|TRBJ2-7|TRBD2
TGCGCCAACACTAGCGGGAGTTGTTACGAGCAGTACTTC
CANTSGSCYEQYF
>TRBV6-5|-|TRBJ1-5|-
TGTGCCAGCAGCCCTACAGGGACCAATCAGCCCCAGCATTTT
CASSPTGTNQPQHF
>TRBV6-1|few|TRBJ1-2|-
TGTGCCAGCAAATTCGGACACACCACGGTGGATGGCTACACCTTC
CASKFGHTTVDGYTF